These 21 T cell receptor beta chains share one sample of origin, sequenced in a study of cytomegalovirus exposure and HLA in healthy donors. The PCR made use of 60 Vbeta and 13 Jbeta primers. Libraries were prepared by immunoSEQ multiplex PCR; TCRdb keeps only in-frame clonotypes and omits some of them. Of about 120,000 clones detected, 9% to 10% appear once; the ten largest clones hold 2.5% to 3.5%. Sequencing was done on a sample of PBMCs. These receptors all come from a young man in good health and CMV-seronegative.

This clone was observed a few times. The chain uses TRBV13 and TRBJ1-1; 11 bases fit TRBD1. The CDR3 totals 15 residues. Germline lookup yields CDR1 PRHDT and CDR2 FYEKMQ (reference sequence). Trimming at V came to 3 bases and at J to 5 bases, leaving 5 bases not matched to a gene. The CDR3 DNA sequence: TGTGCCAGCAGCTTCCACGGGACAGGGGGGACTGAAGCTTTCTTT. Translation: CASSFHGTGGTEAFF.

Note on this clone: At one of its ends the junction is not consistent with the germline gene, which may arise from a read error. The DNA for the CDR3 is TGTGCCAGCAACGTAGGGCACACCGGGGAGCTGTTTTTT. This sequence encodes CASNVGHTGELFF. The chain couples TRBV9 to TRBJ2-2, with no clear D. Germline-derived CDR1 and CDR2 are SGDLS and YYNGEE. CDR3 size: 13 residues.

Of note for this clone: This sample also contains other DNA sequences that code for the same CDR3. The chain employs TRBV30 and TRBJ2-4; tentative D call: TRBD2 (5 bases). This CDR3 contains 14 residues. Trimming removed 0 bases at V and 5 bases at J, with 11 bases between. CDR1 is GTSNPN, CDR2 SVGIG, per germline (reference sequence). The CDR3 DNA reads as TGTGCCTGGAGTGTAACGGGCGGGCAAAACATTCAGTACTTC. This sequence encodes CAWSVTGGQNIQYF.

This chain uses TRBV7-9 with TRBJ2-3, with no clear D. V lost 8 bases and J 4 bases, leaving 13 bases between the germline ends. Germline V lookup: CDR1 SEHNR, CDR2 FQNEAQ (reference sequence). The CDR3 is 13 amino acids. CDR3: CASLPGGADTQYF. CDR3 in DNA: TGTGCCAGCCTCCCGGGTGGAGCAGATACGCAGTATTTT.

This clone was recorded a few times. The chain carries TRBV18 and TRBJ2-5; D is unclear. V shed 2 bases and J shed 10 bases, with 14 bases lying between them. CDR3 length equals 13 residues. Germline V gives CDR1 KGHSH, CDR2 LQKENI. The DNA of the CDR3 is TGTGCCAGCTCACCAGCGGATTTTGGTGGCCAGTACTTC. Translation gives CASSPADFGGQYF.

This clone was seen only a few times. The chain employs TRBV19 and TRBJ2-7; D is unresolved. In germline, CDR1 is LNHDA, CDR2 SQIVND (reference sequence). V was shortened by 3 bases and J by 0 bases, with 12 bases between the two germline ends. The CDR3 extends over 15 amino acids. This CDR3 reads CASSMDGDHSYEQYF. CDR3 coding DNA: TGTGCCAGTAGTATGGATGGAGATCACTCCTACGAGCAGTACTTC.

V and J are TRBV2 and TRBJ1-5; TRBD1 is a possible D gene (5 bases). In germline, CDR1 is SNHLY, CDR2 FYNNEI. V lost 2 bases and J lost 1, with 9 bases in between. There are 15 residues in the CDR3. The CDR3 bases are TGTGCCAGCAGTGAACGCAGGGTCAGCAATCAGCCCCAGCATTTT. It specifies CASSERRVSNQPQHF. Variable domain in full (rest from reference TRBV2 and TRBJ1-5): EPEVTQTPSHQVTQMGQEVILRCVPISNHLYFYWYRQILGQKVEFLVSFYNNEISEKSEIFDDQFSVERPDGSNFTLKIRSTKLEDSAMYFCASSERRVSNQPQHFGDGTRLSIL.

This clone has more than one count but fewer than ten. The chain combines TRBV30 with TRBJ1-5; 9 bases are a match to TRBD1. The CDR3 covers 16 residues. CDR1 is GTSNPN and CDR2 is SVGIG in the germline V gene (reference sequence). V lost 7 bases and J lost 2; bases outside the gene matches: 12. CDR3 loop: CAYESGTGHRNQPQHF. In nucleotides, the CDR3 is TGTGCCTACGAAAGCGGGACAGGGCATCGCAATCAGCCCCAGCATTTT.

The rearrangement uses TRBV28 and TRBJ2-3; 9 bases line up with TRBD2. The germline CDR1 and CDR2 sequences are MDHEN and SYDVKM. With 6 bases clipped from V and 3 bases from J, the junction kept 7 bases outside the gene matches. This CDR3 region has 15 residues. The chain's CDR3 is CASSQTSGLTDTQYF. The CDR3 region has the DNA TGTGCCAGCAGCCAAACTAGCGGGCTAACAGATACGCAGTATTTT.

This chain uses TRBV27 with TRBJ2-5; 8 bases map to TRBD2. Germline V gene lookup returns CDR1 MNHEY and CDR2 SMNVEV (reference sequence). The CDR3 is made up of 14 amino acids. Losses at the gene ends were 6 bases for V and 5 bases for J; bases not matched to a gene: 8. The CDR3: CASRLSRGGETQYF. CDR3 bases: TGTGCCAGCAGGTTGAGCCGCGGGGGGGAGACCCAGTACTTC.

This clone was picked up a small number of times. This chain connects TRBV7-2 to TRBJ1-5, with D perhaps TRBD1 (5 bases). Per the germline V gene, CDR1 is SGHTA and CDR2 is FQGNSA. The CDR3 sequence is 18 residues long. V dropped 1 base and J dropped 2 bases, with 18 bases sitting between them. CDR3 protein: CASSLGPGYGFGNQPQHF. DNA of the CDR3: TGTGCCAGCAGCTTAGGCCCAGGGTATGGATTCGGCAATCAGCCCCAGCATTTT.

This clone was counted between two and nine times. V and J are TRBV11-3 and TRBJ2-7; TRBD2 matches 9 bases. CDR1 SGHNT and CDR2 YENEEA come from the germline V gene. The ends lost 5 bases at V and 4 bases at J; junction bases unmatched: 12. This CDR3 is built from 16 residues. The CDR3 spells CASSRSSGGNEYEQYF. In DNA, the CDR3 is TGTGCCAGCAGCCGCTCCAGCGGGGGGAATGAGTACGAGCAGTACTTC.

This clone showed up just a few times. The CDR3 protein is CASSLARGGYGTEAFF. Here the CDR3 DNA reads TGCGCCAGCAGCTTGGCTAGAGGGGGCTATGGCACTGAAGCTTTCTTT. The chain carries TRBV5-1 and TRBJ1-1, with 7 nucleotides matching TRBD1. V dropped 0 bases and J dropped 4; count of bases not matched to a gene: 9. The germline V gene encodes CDR1 SGHRS and CDR2 YFSETQ. CDR3 length: 16 residues. Filled out from reference TRBV5-1 and TRBJ1-1, the complete variable domain reads KAGVTQTPRYLIKTRGQQVTLSCSPISGHRSVSWYQQTPGQGLQFLFEYFSETQRNKGNFPGRFSGRQFSNSRSEMNVSTLELGDSALYLCASSLARGGYGTEAFFGQGTRLTVV.

The rearrangement uses TRBV2 and TRBJ2-1, with TRBD2 matching over 7 bases. The J segment lost 6 bases and the V segment lost 11 bases, leaving 7 bases of the junction unmatched. The CDR3 spans 12 residues. CDR1 is SNHLY, CDR2 FYNNEI, per germline. CDR3 sequence: CAGLPGGNEQFF. The CDR3 bases are TGTGCCGGCCTGCCGGGGGGCAATGAGCAGTTCTTC.

The V and J genes are TRBV29-1 and TRBJ2-7; 10 nucleotides line up with TRBD2. V was pared by 6 bases and J by 4 bases, with 6 bases of the junction left unmatched. The CDR3 has 13 amino acids. Germline V CDR1 and CDR2: SQVTM, ANQGSEA. Here the CDR3 DNA reads TGCAGCGTACTACTAGCGGGGAGTTACGAGCAGTACTTC. Its translation is CSVLLAGSYEQYF.

A few counts support this clone. This chain joins TRBV27 and TRBJ2-1, with D uncertain. The CDR3 is 12 amino acids. CDR1 and CDR2 (germline): MNHEY, SMNVEV (reference sequence). With 6 bases removed from V and 6 bases from J, the gap between germline ends came to 9 bases. CDR3 sequence reads: CASRMGPNEQFF. CDR3 bases: TGTGCCAGCAGAATGGGCCCCAATGAGCAGTTCTTC.

This clone was counted a few times. The chain recombines TRBV2 with TRBJ1-6; maybe TRBD1 (5 bases). The CDR3 covers 14 residues. Germline V gives CDR1 SNHLY, CDR2 FYNNEI. V was pared by 6 bases and J by 4 bases, with 10 bases between. This CDR3 is CASREGRYNSPLHF. CDR3 bases: TGTGCCAGCAGGGAGGGGCGGTATAATTCACCCCTCCACTTT.

This clone was recorded a few times. The gene calls are TRBV5-4 and TRBJ2-3, with unresolved D. The CDR3 has 13 residues. Germline V gives CDR1 SGHNT, CDR2 YYREEE (reference sequence). Trimming pared 0 bases from V and 4 bases from J, leaving 6 bases between. CDR3 in amino acids: CASSLGQADTQYF. The DNA of the CDR3 is TGTGCCAGCAGCTTGGGGCAGGCAGATACGCAGTATTTT.

This chain connects TRBV9 to TRBJ2-5; TRBD1 is a possible D gene (7 bases). Trimming left V 4 bases short and J 1 base short, with 14 bases between. Germline V lookup: CDR1 SGDLS, CDR2 YYNGEE. The CDR3 covers 15 residues. In nucleotides, the CDR3 is TGTGCCAGCAGCCTCAGACAGGGACTCCAAGAGACCCAGTACTTC. It codes for CASSLRQGLQETQYF.

This chain connects TRBV12-5 to TRBJ1-5; the match to TRBD1 covers 10 bases. CDR1 is LGHNT and CDR2 is FRNRAP in the germline V gene. Germline trimming cut 3 bases from V and 3 bases from J; bases unmatched to any gene: 8. This CDR3 has 17 residues. CDR3 bases: TGTGCTAGTGGTTTAGCTACGACAGGGGGCCCCAATCAGCCCCAGCATTTT. Translated: CASGLATTGGPNQPQHF.

Only a few counts were recorded for this clone. The chain couples TRBV19 to TRBJ2-7, with TRBD1 identical over 11 bases. CDR1 is LNHDA and CDR2 is SQIVND in the germline V gene (reference sequence). The CDR3 extends over 14 amino acids. V was clipped by 6 bases and J by 2 bases; unmatched bases: 3. CDR3 sequence: CASSPGQGAYEQYF. Written as DNA, the CDR3 is TGTGCCAGTAGCCCGGGACAGGGGGCCTACGAGCAGTACTTC.